At least ten counts were recorded for the clone carrying this TCR beta chain. Its target is not known. This CDR3 comprises 15 residues. With V trimmed by 0 bases and J by 9 bases, 10 bases remained unmatched. Germline CDR1 and CDR2: DFQATT and SNEGSKA (reference sequence). This record comes from a study of breast tumors, draining lymph nodes, adjacent tissues. Overall study findings and caveats: Compared with basal-like, luminal-like tumors shared significantly more repertoire with nontumor tissue. Data fit most tumor T cells coming from lymph node, expanding in tumor.

Breast cancer patients provided tissue from their axillary draining lymph nodes. TCRdb redid the calling of the multiplex PCR reads with MiXCR, one entry per CDR3 protein. This repertoire shows approximately 100,000 distinct CDR3 sequences, less than 25% found once; its top ten account for roughly 1.3%. The V and J genes are TRBV20-1 and TRBJ2-1; TRBD2 matches 8 bases. The receptor was derived from a female donor with breast cancer. Some clones in this sample may be carry-over from other donors' samples. Sequenced material: axillary lymph node tissue. CDR3 sequence reads: CSAREDASGLREQFF. CDR3 nucleotide sequence: TGCAGTGCTAGAGAAGATGCTAGCGGGCTCCGTGAGCAGTTCTTC.